A single sample gave rise to the 27 T cell receptor beta chains below, sequenced in a study of shared clonotypes between healthy human individuals. Only CD45RO-negative cells positively selected for CCR7 counted as naive CD8 cells, so terminally differentiated effector memory CD45RA+ cells were excluded. The protocol was immunoSEQ multiplex PCR, while the TCRdb copy is restricted to in-frame clones and leaves out a portion. This table has 2 million to 2.5 million clones, roughly 91% appearing once. Sequences were obtained from naive CD8+ T cells from PBMCs. These receptors were collected from a man younger than 35 in good health. Some clones in this sample may be carry-over from other donors' samples.

The chain links TRBV6-5 to TRBJ1-1, with 9 nucleotides matching TRBD1. Looked up from germline, CDR1 is MNHEY and CDR2 is SVGAGI. The CDR3 is made up of 15 amino acids. V was clipped by 2 bases and J by 5 bases; unmatched bases: 6. DNA for the CDR3: TGTGCCAGCAGTTACACCAAAGGACAGGGGACTGAAGCTTTCTTT. Residues: CASSYTKGQGTEAFF.

V is TRBV28 and J is TRBJ2-7; 7 positions agree with TRBD1. Germline CDR1 is MDHEN and CDR2 is SYDVKM. This CDR3 has 14 amino acids. The junction had 7 bases not matched to a gene; V was cut back by 5 bases and J by 3 bases. The CDR3 loop reads CASSETGAGYEQYF. The CDR3 coding sequence is TGTGCCAGCAGTGAAACAGGGGCAGGCTACGAGCAGTACTTC.

The chain is built from TRBV15 and TRBJ1-5; unclear D gene. V was clipped by 5 bases and J by 3 bases, with 8 bases between them. Germline lookup yields CDR1 LNHNV and CDR2 YYDKDF (reference sequence). The CDR3 is 13 residues long. The CDR3 loop is CATSDSDNQPQHF. The CDR3 region has the DNA TGTGCCACCAGCGACTCCGACAATCAGCCCCAGCATTTT.

The genes are TRBV13 and TRBJ1-1; TRBD1 aligns across 7 bases. J gave up 0 bases and V 2 bases, and 15 bases lay outside the gene matches. The CDR3 consists of 19 residues. Germline V lookup: CDR1 PRHDT, CDR2 FYEKMQ (reference sequence). The CDR3 sequence is CASSLTTNFDRAMNTEAFF. The CDR3 DNA reads as TGTGCCAGCAGCTTAACCACCAACTTCGACAGGGCGATGAACACTGAAGCTTTCTTT.

The chain combines TRBV27 with TRBJ2-1; 7 nucleotides align to TRBD2. Germline trimming cut 6 bases from V and 3 bases from J; bases unmatched to any gene: 11. The CDR3 is made up of 16 amino acids. CDR1 MNHEY and CDR2 SMNVEV come from the germline V gene (reference sequence). CDR3: CASRKWSGDVYNEQFF. CDR3 DNA: TGTGCCAGCAGGAAGTGGAGCGGGGACGTCTACAATGAGCAGTTCTTC.

A remark on this clone: Distinct nucleotide sequences in the sample also encode this CDR3. The V and J genes are TRBV27 and TRBJ2-5, with no clear D. Trimming took off 1 base at V and 0 bases at J, with 3 bases between the two ends. The CDR3 extends over 13 amino acids. CDR1 is MNHEY, CDR2 SMNVEV, per germline (reference sequence). DNA of the CDR3: TGTGCCAGCAGTTTATTATACCAAGAGACCCAGTACTTC. It is translated as CASSLLYQETQYF.

The V gene is TRBV28, the J gene TRBJ2-1; 10 nucleotides match TRBD2. Germline values: CDR1 MDHEN, CDR2 SYDVKM. This CDR3 region has 19 residues. The V and J ends lost 2 bases and 5 bases, in that order; junction bases with no gene match: 15. The CDR3 sequence: CASSLGPLAGSLANNEQFF. CDR3 DNA: TGTGCCAGCAGTTTAGGTCCACTAGCGGGGAGCCTGGCCAACAATGAGCAGTTCTTC.

This chain joins TRBV5-1 and TRBJ1-1, with TRBD1 as a possible D gene (5 bases). The germline V gene encodes CDR1 SGHRS and CDR2 YFSETQ. V lost 2 bases and J 3 bases, leaving 35 bases between the germline ends. The CDR3 totals 22 residues. In DNA form, the CDR3 reads TGCGCCAGCAGCTTTAGTTCATACGCTTTCCAGGGAAACCCGACTCTAGACACTGAAGCTTTCTTT. This codes for CASSFSSYAFQGNPTLDTEAFF.

This clone appeared a few times. At one end the junction does not follow the germline gene, possibly because of a read error. This chain uses TRBV7-9 with TRBJ1-5, with D tentatively TRBD1 (6 bases). CDR1 is SEHNR, CDR2 FQNEAQ, per germline (reference sequence). The CDR3 extends over 16 amino acids. The CDR3 sequence: CASILGWDKFGQPQHF. The DNA for the CDR3 is TGTGCCAGCATCTTAGGTTGGGACAAATTTGGTCAGCCCCAGCATTTT. Drawing the rest from reference TRBV7-9 and TRBJ1-5, the complete variable domain is DTGVSQNPRHKITKRGQNVTFRCDPISEHNRLYWYRQTLGQGPEFLTYFQNEAQLEKSRLLSDRFSAERPKGSFSTLEIQRTEQGDSAMYLCASILGWDKFGQPQHFGDGTRLSIL.

The CDR3 spells CASSPWDRLGEQYF. CDR3 coding DNA: TGTGCCAGTAGTCCCTGGGACAGACTTGGCGAGCAGTACTTC. The chain links TRBV19 to TRBJ2-7; 7 positions match TRBD1. J was trimmed by 6 bases and V by 5 bases; bases with no gene match: 10. The CDR3 loop spans 14 amino acids. The germline V gene encodes CDR1 LNHDA and CDR2 SQIVND (reference sequence).

The chain recombines TRBV10-3 with TRBJ1-2; 10 bases agree with TRBD1. This CDR3 spans 14 amino acids. J lost 8 bases, V lost 10 bases, and 13 bases had no gene match. Germline V gives CDR1 ENHRY, CDR2 SYGVKD. The CDR3 DNA is TGTGCCAGCGGGACAGGGGAATGGCTTGACGGCTACACCTTC. Residues: CASGTGEWLDGYTF.

The rearrangement joins TRBV4-3 to TRBJ2-1, with 9 bases that match TRBD2. The germline V gene has CDR1 LGHNA and CDR2 YSLEER. This CDR3 spans 16 amino acids. The J segment lost 4 bases and the V segment lost 2 bases, leaving 6 bases of the junction unmatched. CDR3 DNA sequence: TGCGCCAGCAGCCAACCCCCAGCGGGAGGTTACAATGAGCAGTTCTTC. Protein sequence: CASSQPPAGGYNEQFF.

The genes are TRBV10-2 and TRBJ2-1; D remains unclear. The CDR3 covers 15 residues. The germline gives CDR1 WSHSY, CDR2 SAAADI. V was pared by 1 base and J by 0 bases, with 7 bases between. CDR3 nucleotides: TGCGCCAGCAGTGAGTTTGAGAGCTCCTACAATGAGCAGTTCTTC. Protein sequence: CASSEFESSYNEQFF.

This sequence joins TRBV9 and TRBJ2-1; the match to TRBD2 covers 8 bases. CDR1 is SGDLS and CDR2 is YYNGEE in the germline V gene. The V and J ends lost 4 bases and 4 bases, in that order; junction bases with no gene match: 10. This CDR3 region has 16 residues. CDR3 amino acids: CASSPPLASGYNEQFF. The CDR3 DNA reads TGTGCCAGCAGCCCCCCCTTAGCTAGCGGGTACAATGAGCAGTTCTTC.

This clone was seen just once. V and J are TRBV6-1 and TRBJ2-7; a weak D match, TRBD1 (6 bases). Trimming stripped 6 bases from V and 2 bases from J, with 14 bases between. This CDR3 comprises 14 residues. Germline V lookup: CDR1 MNHNS, CDR2 SASEGT. CDR3 coding DNA: TGTGCCAGCAGAAGCCGGGACACCACCTACGAGCAGTACTTC. As protein: CASRSRDTTYEQYF.

This chain links TRBV29-1 with TRBJ2-7; D may be TRBD1 or TRBD2 (5 bases each). Trimming took 4 bases from V and 2 from J, leaving 9 bases between them. This CDR3 spans 12 amino acids. CDR1 and CDR2 (germline): SQVTM, ANQGSEA. The CDR3 DNA follows: TGCAGCGTTGCCCCGGGACCCTACGAGCAGTACTTC. Encoded protein: CSVAPGPYEQYF.

This sequence joins TRBV10-3 and TRBJ2-2; 9 positions match TRBD2. Per germline, CDR1 ENHRY and CDR2 SYGVKD. The CDR3 is 17 residues long. V dropped 1 base and J dropped 2; count of bases not matched to a gene: 5. In DNA, the CDR3 is TGTGCCATCAGTGAGTTAATAGCGGGAGTAAACACCGGGGAGCTGTTTTTT. Encoded protein: CAISELIAGVNTGELFF.

This clone was found once. The rearrangement links TRBV5-3 to TRBJ2-2; 7 nucleotides line up with TRBD2. TRBV5-3 is classed as an ORF, of uncertain function. With 0 bases clipped from V and 8 bases from J, the junction kept 16 bases outside the gene matches. The CDR3 is made up of 18 amino acids. This CDR3 reads CARSLVPLRLAGGGELFF. The CDR3 DNA reads TGTGCCAGAAGCTTGGTGCCCCTCAGACTAGCCGGCGGTGGGGAGCTGTTTTTT.

This chain connects TRBV7-9 to TRBJ2-3, with D hard to call. The CDR3 runs 14 residues. The germline V gene encodes CDR1 SEHNR and CDR2 FQNEAQ (reference sequence). The V end lost 7 bases, the J end lost 0 bases, and 11 bases lay between the germline ends. Here the CDR3 reads CASTPAGSTDTQYF. As DNA, the CDR3 is TGTGCCAGCACCCCCGCCGGTAGCACAGATACGCAGTATTTT. Together with reference TRBV7-9 and TRBJ2-3, the CDR3 gives the full variable domain: DTGVSQNPRHKITKRGQNVTFRCDPISEHNRLYWYRQTLGQGPEFLTYFQNEAQLEKSRLLSDRFSAERPKGSFSTLEIQRTEQGDSAMYLCASTPAGSTDTQYFGPGTRLTVL.

In this sample, this clone turned up once. The rearrangement uses TRBV27 and TRBJ1-2; D not certain. Trimming took 6 bases from V and 2 from J, leaving 13 bases between them. CDR1 is MNHEY and CDR2 is SMNVEV in the germline V gene (reference sequence). CDR3 length equals 14 residues. CDR3 sequence: CASSPQDLNYGYTF. CDR3 nucleotides: TGTGCCAGCAGCCCCCAGGATTTAAACTATGGCTACACCTTC.

This clone has just one count. The chain has TRBV27 and TRBJ2-2; 11 bases map to TRBD2. The CDR3 is 17 amino acids. The germline gives CDR1 MNHEY, CDR2 SMNVEV (reference sequence). The J segment lost 6 bases and the V segment lost 2 bases, leaving 8 bases of the junction unmatched. CDR3 sequence reads: CASSLIGTSGSSGELFF. CDR3 sequence (DNA): TGTGCCAGCAGTTTAATCGGAACTAGCGGGAGCTCCGGGGAGCTGTTTTTT.

The J gene is TRBJ2-1, the V gene TRBV5-1; tentatively, D is TRBD2 (6 bases). V lost 1 base and J 3 bases, leaving 26 bases between the germline ends. The CDR3 spans 20 residues. Germline assignment: CDR1 SGHRS and CDR2 YFSETQ. The CDR3 region has the DNA TGCGCCAGCAGCTTGTATTTCCCTCCAAAACCCGGAGGGATCTACAATGAGCAGTTCTTC. This gives the protein CASSLYFPPKPGGIYNEQFF.

The gene calls are TRBV4-1 and TRBJ2-1; D unresolved. The CDR3 totals 16 residues. Trimming left V 0 bases short and J 9 bases short, with 18 bases between. CDR1 is MGHRA and CDR2 is YSYEKL in the germline V gene. This CDR3 reads CASSQDRITQISEQFF. DNA of the CDR3: TGCGCCAGCAGCCAAGATAGGATTACCCAAATCAGTGAGCAGTTCTTC.

The rearrangement links TRBV5-6 to TRBJ2-5; 7 nucleotides align to TRBD1. The assigned J gene may be wrong: the sequence end matches TRBJ2-7 better. The CDR3 runs 15 residues. Germline V lookup: CDR1 SGHDT, CDR2 YYEEEE. The CDR3 sequence is CASSLPTGIPYEQYF. CDR3 DNA: TGTGCCAGCAGCTTGCCGACAGGGATACCCTACGAGCAGTACTTC.

The chain couples TRBV1 to TRBJ2-7; TRBD1 is taken as the D call from the table, unchecked against the DNA. TRBV1 is tagged as a pseudogene. This CDR3 contains 21 residues. DNA for the CDR3: TGCACCAGCAGCCCCGACCCCTTCGGGGCCAGACAGGACCTCCCTAGGAACGAGCAGTACTTC. It is translated as CTSSPDPFGARQDLPRNEQYF.

The gene calls are TRBV5-1 and TRBJ2-7; D is perhaps TRBD2 (6 bases). Trimming took 4 bases from V and 2 from J, leaving 22 bases between them. Germline CDR1 and CDR2: SGHRS and YFSETQ. The CDR3 has 17 residues. The CDR3 reads CASSHGTAGPPTYEQYF. As DNA, the CDR3 is TGCGCCAGCAGCCACGGGACTGCCGGACCGCCCACCTACGAGCAGTACTTC. Full variable domain (rest looked up from reference TRBV5-1 and TRBJ2-7): KAGVTQTPRYLIKTRGQQVTLSCSPISGHRSVSWYQQTPGQGLQFLFEYFSETQRNKGNFPGRFSGRQFSNSRSEMNVSTLELGDSALYLCASSHGTAGPPTYEQYFGPGTRLTVT.

The chain uses TRBV5-6 and TRBJ2-7; D is possibly TRBD2 (5 bases). V lost 4 bases and J 0 bases, leaving 14 bases between the germline ends. CDR3 length: 15 residues. The V gene's germline CDR1 is SGHDT and CDR2 YYEEEE. For the CDR3, the DNA is TGTGCCAGCAGCCCTAGGGAGCACAACTCCTACGAGCAGTACTTC. It yields the protein CASSPREHNSYEQYF.